These 29 T cell receptor beta chains were all obtained from the same sample, sequenced in a study of CD8 T cells in ankylosing spondylitis. MiXCR, applied by TCRdb to the 5' RACE reads, yields one record per CDR3 protein. The sample has about 250,000 distinct CDR3 sequences; approximately 30% are singletons. The sequencing input was blood, either unsorted or a sorted T cell fraction (not recorded which). The receptor set was obtained from a male donor with ankylosing spondylitis or in good health (not recorded which).

The sample holds a few counts of this clonotype. The chain carries TRBV6-4 and TRBJ2-1; D remains ambiguous. Germline CDR1 and CDR2: MRHNA and SNTAGT. Trimming shortened V by 0 bases and J by 6 bases, and 6 bases separated the two germline ends. The CDR3 is 13 residues long. CDR3 region: CASSDSPSNEQFF. CDR3 coding DNA: TGTGCCAGCAGTGACTCGCCTAGCAATGAGCAGTTCTTC.

CDR3 DNA: TGCAGCGTCTCACAGGGGGAGAATTCACCCCTCCACTTT. Protein sequence: CSVSQGENSPLHF. The chain recombines TRBV29-1 with TRBJ1-6; TRBD1 agrees at 8 bases. V dropped 6 bases and J dropped 7; count of bases not matched to a gene: 5. Germline-derived CDR1 and CDR2 are SQVTM and ANQGSEA. The CDR3 consists of 13 residues.

This chain links TRBV20-1 with TRBJ1-3; no clear D gene. V was pared by 6 bases and J by 1 base, with 13 bases between. CDR3 size: 14 residues. Germline V gene data show CDR1 as DFQATT and CDR2 as SNEGSKA (reference sequence). CDR3 sequence (DNA): TGCAGTGCCCAGCGGGGAGCTTCTGGAAACACCATATATTTT. Encoded protein: CSAQRGASGNTIYF.

The chain employs TRBV12-3 or TRBV12-4 and TRBJ2-1; D not resolved. The CDR3 covers 14 residues. Trimming took off 7 bases at V and 2 bases at J, with 12 bases between the two ends. The CDR3 nucleotides read TGTGCCAGCACATCGGACCCAACCTACAATGAGCAGTTCTTC. It codes for CASTSDPTYNEQFF.

The gene calls are TRBV6-1 and TRBJ2-1; perhaps TRBD2 as D (5 bases). The germline V and J ends were trimmed by 6 bases and 3 bases, with 24 bases remaining between them. Germline CDR1 MNHNS, CDR2 SASEGT. This CDR3 has 18 residues. This CDR3 is CASSHPRTDSYLYNEQFF. As DNA, the CDR3 is TGTGCCAGCAGCCACCCCCGGACGGACTCTTACCTCTACAATGAGCAGTTCTTC.

This clonotype appeared a few times. The chain recombines TRBV10-3 with TRBJ2-1, with D tentatively TRBD1 (5 bases). This CDR3 comprises 17 residues. Trimming shortened V by 3 bases and J by 0 bases, and 15 bases separated the two germline ends. Looked up from germline, CDR1 is ENHRY and CDR2 is SYGVKD. Written as DNA, the CDR3 is TGTGCCATCAGTGATTTGGGGCTTCCCTCCTCCTACAATGAGCAGTTCTTC. This sequence encodes CAISDLGLPSSYNEQFF.

The V and J genes are TRBV6-1 and TRBJ1-5, with D unclear. V lost 6 bases to trimming and J lost 6 bases, with 18 bases between them. Germline V CDR1 and CDR2: MNHNS, SASEGT. The CDR3 runs 15 residues. CDR3 sequence reads: CASSSGDGSFQPQHF. DNA of the CDR3: TGTGCCAGCAGCTCCGGAGATGGGAGTTTTCAGCCCCAGCATTTT.

The chain is built from TRBV9 and TRBJ1-1; D is possibly TRBD1 (5 bases). CDR3 length equals 14 residues. The V and J ends lost 3 bases and 5 bases respectively, with 14 bases between them. Germline-derived CDR1 and CDR2 are SGDLS and YYNGEE. CDR3 coding DNA: TGTGCCAGCAGCGGGGCAGGGATGAGAACTGAAGCTTTCTTT. Translation gives CASSGAGMRTEAFF.

V gene TRBV12-3 or TRBV12-4 combines with J gene TRBJ2-2; 9 nucleotides match TRBD2. The trim removed 5 bases at V and 4 bases at J, leaving 8 bases unmatched. This CDR3 has 16 amino acids. CDR3 region: CASSALAGLVTGELFF. Here the CDR3 DNA reads TGTGCCAGCAGTGCCCTAGCGGGGTTGGTCACCGGGGAGCTGTTTTTT.

There are many counts of this clonotype. The gene calls are TRBV20-1 and TRBJ2-7, with D maybe TRBD1 (5 bases). This CDR3 has 15 amino acids. Germline lookup yields CDR1 DFQATT and CDR2 SNEGSKA (reference sequence). Trimming cost V 7 bases and J 6 bases, with 25 bases left between them. This CDR3 is CSGGAQGGPLGEQYF. The CDR3 DNA follows: TGCAGTGGTGGGGCCCAGGGCGGCCCCCTGGGCGAGCAGTACTTC.

The chain links TRBV27 to TRBJ2-4, with a tentative D call TRBD2 (6 bases). V lost 5 bases to trimming and J lost 8 bases, with 7 bases between them. The CDR3 length is 11 residues. The germline V gene encodes CDR1 MNHEY and CDR2 SMNVEV (reference sequence). The DNA of the CDR3 is TGTGCCAGCAGTGGGGGGTACATTCAGTACTTC. This sequence encodes CASSGGYIQYF.

This clonotype has a handful of counts. This chain uses TRBV11-2 with TRBJ2-1, with 10 bases that match TRBD2. V was pared by 8 bases and J by 8 bases, with 9 bases of the junction left unmatched. From germline, CDR1 is SGHAT and CDR2 FQNNGV. CDR3 size: 14 residues. The CDR3: CASASGGGLDEQFF. CDR3 nucleotides: TGTGCCAGCGCGAGCGGGGGGGGCTTGGATGAGCAGTTCTTC.

This rearrangement joins TRBV20-1 to TRBJ2-5; 9 bases map to TRBD1. After removal of 4 bases from V and 4 bases from J, the junction contained 7 bases not matched to a gene. The CDR3 contains 14 residues. Per the germline V gene, CDR1 is DFQATT and CDR2 is SNEGSKA (reference sequence). CDR3 amino acids: CSANRGQATETQYF. The CDR3 bases are TGCAGTGCTAACAGGGGGCAAGCTACAGAGACCCAGTACTTC.

This clonotype was observed a handful of times. The chain uses TRBV12-3 or TRBV12-4 and TRBJ1-5, with D unclear. Trimming left V 3 bases short and J 0 bases short, with 9 bases between. This CDR3 comprises 15 residues. The chain's CDR3 is CASSLSGYSNQPQHF. CDR3 bases: TGTGCCAGCAGTTTGTCAGGTTATAGCAATCAGCCCCAGCATTTT.

This chain uses TRBV20-1 with TRBJ1-6; TRBD1 matches 8 bases. Per germline, CDR1 DFQATT and CDR2 SNEGSKA (reference sequence). The CDR3 has 13 residues. The J segment lost 8 bases and the V segment lost 4 bases, leaving 4 bases of the junction unmatched. The CDR3 DNA is TGCAGTGCTACGGGACAGGCTGATTCACCCCTCCACTTT. Translating gives CSATGQADSPLHF.

This clonotype came up a few times. The chain carries TRBV20-1 and TRBJ1-5; 7 nucleotides match TRBD1. Trimming removed 6 bases from V and 0 bases from J; junction bases left unmatched: 8. The CDR3 is 15 residues long. The germline gives CDR1 DFQATT, CDR2 SNEGSKA (reference sequence). This chain's CDR3 is CSAVGQSYSNQPQHF. The CDR3 DNA follows: TGCAGTGCCGTGGGACAGTCATATAGCAATCAGCCCCAGCATTTT.

This chain connects TRBV11-1 to TRBJ2-1; 13 positions agree with TRBD2. The V gene's germline CDR1 is SGHAT and CDR2 FQDESV (reference sequence). V was clipped by 2 bases and J by 4 bases; unmatched bases: 8. The CDR3 covers 18 residues. CDR3 protein: CASSLPTSGGPGYNEQFF. CDR3 DNA: TGTGCCAGCAGCTTACCGACTAGCGGGGGGCCCGGGTACAATGAGCAGTTCTTC. Combining the CDR3 with reference TRBV11-1 and TRBJ2-1 gives the whole variable domain EAEVAQSPRYKITEKSQAVAFWCDPISGHATLYWYRQILGQGPELLVQFQDESVVDDSQLPKDRFSAERLKGVDSTLKIQPAELGDSAMYLCASSLPTSGGPGYNEQFFGPGTRLTVL.

This clonotype was seen more than once but under ten times. J is TRBJ2-1 and V is TRBV12-3 or TRBV12-4; D gene uncertain. V lost 1 base and J lost 15, with 10 bases in between. This CDR3 has 11 residues. This chain's CDR3 is CASSLGLDLFF. The CDR3 DNA reads TGTGCCAGCAGTTTAGGGCTTGATCTGTTCTTC.

The V and J genes are TRBV7-8 and TRBJ2-5; D perhaps matches TRBD2 (7 bases). The germline V and J ends were trimmed by 7 bases and 5 bases, with 14 bases remaining between them. This CDR3 has 13 residues. In germline, CDR1 is SGHVS, CDR2 FQNEAQ. This CDR3 is CASTRGGEETQYF. The CDR3 nucleotides are TGTGCCAGCACCAGGGGAGGGGAGGAGACCCAGTACTTC.

At least ten counts were recorded for this clonotype. The genes are TRBV20-1 and TRBJ1-2, with D possibly TRBD1 on 5 matching bases. The CDR3 extends over 14 amino acids. Germline V gene lookup returns CDR1 DFQATT and CDR2 SNEGSKA (reference sequence). Trimming took off 2 bases at V and 5 bases at J, with 15 bases between the two ends. In nucleotides, the CDR3 is TGCAGTGCTAGACTCAGGGAGGGACCTTATGGCTACACCTTC. Protein: CSARLREGPYGYTF.

Only a few counts were recorded for this clonotype. The rearrangement uses TRBV12-3 or TRBV12-4 and TRBJ2-5; D may be TRBD1 (5 bases). The CDR3 covers 13 residues. V lost 6 bases and J lost 1, with 9 bases in between. For the CDR3, the DNA is TGTGCCAGCAGCTCGACAGCCCAAGAGACCCAGTACTTC. Translating it yields CASSSTAQETQYF.

This chain links TRBV5-1 with TRBJ2-2; TRBD1 matches at 10 bases. The germline gives CDR1 SGHRS, CDR2 YFSETQ. This CDR3 region has 17 residues. Losses at the gene ends were 2 bases for V and 4 bases for J; bases not matched to a gene: 8. This chain's CDR3 is CASSFIWDRGFTGELFF. CDR3 nucleotides: TGCGCCAGCAGCTTCATTTGGGACAGGGGCTTCACCGGGGAGCTGTTTTTT. The variable domain in full, completed from reference TRBV5-1 and TRBJ2-2, reads KAGVTQTPRYLIKTRGQQVTLSCSPISGHRSVSWYQQTPGQGLQFLFEYFSETQRNKGNFPGRFSGRQFSNSRSEMNVSTLELGDSALYLCASSFIWDRGFTGELFFGEGSRLTVL.

The genes are TRBV7-9 and TRBJ1-4, with D possibly being TRBD1 (6 bases). The CDR3 loop spans 14 amino acids. V dropped 7 bases and J dropped 0 bases, with 9 bases sitting between them. Germline CDR1 reads SEHNR; CDR2 reads FQNEAQ (reference sequence). CDR3 loop: CASTQGATNEKLFF. For the CDR3, the DNA is TGTGCCAGCACACAGGGCGCAACTAATGAAAAACTGTTTTTT. Variable domain in full (rest from reference TRBV7-9 and TRBJ1-4): DTGVSQNPRHKITKRGQNVTFRCDPISEHNRLYWYRQTLGQGPEFLTYFQNEAQLEKSRLLSDRFSAERPKGSFSTLEIQRTEQGDSAMYLCASTQGATNEKLFFGSGTQLSVL.

This chain links TRBV20-1 with TRBJ2-1; 14 bases map to TRBD2. This CDR3 comprises 16 residues. The germline CDR1 and CDR2 sequences are DFQATT and SNEGSKA (reference sequence). V gave up 4 bases and J gave up 3 bases; unmatched junction bases: 5. CDR3 nucleotides: TGCAGTGCTATGGGACTAGCGGGGGTCAACTACAATGAGCAGTTCTTC. Protein sequence: CSAMGLAGVNYNEQFF.

This clonotype was counted between two and nine times. This chain uses TRBV7-9 with TRBJ1-2, with D hard to call. Germline CDR1 SEHNR, CDR2 FQNEAQ (reference sequence). This CDR3 comprises 14 residues. V shed 0 bases and J shed 9 bases, with 14 bases lying between them. For the CDR3, the DNA is TGTGCCAGCAGCTTAGCGACCCAAATACCAAGCTACACCTTC. Its protein product is CASSLATQIPSYTF.

The chain carries TRBV29-1 and TRBJ2-7, with D unresolved. Trimming took off 7 bases at V and 2 bases at J, with 12 bases between the two ends. The CDR3 consists of 12 residues. Germline-derived CDR1 and CDR2 are SQVTM and ANQGSEA. CDR3 in DNA: TGCAGCGCCCGCAAGCCTCCCTACGAGCAGTACTTC. It is translated as CSARKPPYEQYF.

The chain has TRBV12-3 or TRBV12-4 and TRBJ1-5, with a weak D call TRBD1 (5 bases). CDR3 length: 15 residues. V was cut by 3 bases and J by 7 bases, with 16 bases left in between. CDR3 in DNA: TGTGCCAGCAGTTTCTCGGGCGGGGGTGGGCAGCCCCAGCATTTT. This translates into CASSFSGGGGQPQHF.

V gene TRBV10-3 combines with J gene TRBJ2-3, with no clear D. Trimming removed 3 bases from V and 3 bases from J, with 10 bases in between. Germline V lookup: CDR1 ENHRY, CDR2 SYGVKD. The CDR3 length is 14 residues. The CDR3 sequence: CAISEVVVTDTQYF. CDR3 nucleotide sequence: TGTGCCATCAGTGAAGTGGTAGTTACAGATACGCAGTATTTT.

The table lists this clonotype with a few counts. CDR3 sequence: CASSFGTETYEQYF. The CDR3 bases are TGTGCCAGCAGTTTCGGGACGGAGACCTACGAGCAGTACTTC. This rearrangement joins TRBV12-3 or TRBV12-4 to TRBJ2-7; D tentatively reads TRBD1 or TRBD2 (5 bases each). Trimming stripped 3 bases from V and 2 bases from J, with 11 bases between. The CDR3 contains 14 residues.